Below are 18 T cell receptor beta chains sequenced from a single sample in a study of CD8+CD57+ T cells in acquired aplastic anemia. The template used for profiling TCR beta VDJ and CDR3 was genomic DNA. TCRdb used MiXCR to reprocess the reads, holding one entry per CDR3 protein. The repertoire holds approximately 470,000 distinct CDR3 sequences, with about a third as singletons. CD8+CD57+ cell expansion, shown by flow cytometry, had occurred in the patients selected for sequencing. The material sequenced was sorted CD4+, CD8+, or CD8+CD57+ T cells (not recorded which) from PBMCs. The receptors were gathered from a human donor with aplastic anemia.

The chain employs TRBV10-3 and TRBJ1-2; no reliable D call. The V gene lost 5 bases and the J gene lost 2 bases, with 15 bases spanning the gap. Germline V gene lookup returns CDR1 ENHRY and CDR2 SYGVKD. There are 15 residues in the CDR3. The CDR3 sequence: CAISKGMVINYGYTF. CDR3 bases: TGTGCCATCAGTAAAGGGATGGTGATCAACTATGGCTACACCTTC.

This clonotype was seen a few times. For the CDR3, the DNA is TGCAGTGCTTATGACGGCTCTGTGTCCTCCTACAATGAGCAGTTCTTC. This translates into CSAYDGSVSSYNEQFF. The chain carries TRBV20-1 and TRBJ2-1; no firm D call. Germline V gene data show CDR1 as DFQATT and CDR2 as SNEGSKA (reference sequence). V was pared by 5 bases and J by 0 bases, with 17 bases between. CDR3 length: 16 amino acids.

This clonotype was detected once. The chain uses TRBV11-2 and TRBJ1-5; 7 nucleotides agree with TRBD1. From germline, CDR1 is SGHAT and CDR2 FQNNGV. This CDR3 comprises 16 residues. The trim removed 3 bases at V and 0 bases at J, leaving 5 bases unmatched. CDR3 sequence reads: CASSFKGGDSNQPQHF. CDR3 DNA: TGTGCCAGCAGCTTCAAAGGGGGCGATAGCAATCAGCCCCAGCATTTT.

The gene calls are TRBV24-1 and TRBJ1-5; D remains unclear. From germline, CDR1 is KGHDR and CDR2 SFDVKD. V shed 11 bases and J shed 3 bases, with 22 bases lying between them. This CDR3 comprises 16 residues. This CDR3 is CASSYRPGGNNQPQHF. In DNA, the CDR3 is TGTGCCAGCTCATACCGACCGGGCGGAAACAATCAGCCCCAGCATTTT.

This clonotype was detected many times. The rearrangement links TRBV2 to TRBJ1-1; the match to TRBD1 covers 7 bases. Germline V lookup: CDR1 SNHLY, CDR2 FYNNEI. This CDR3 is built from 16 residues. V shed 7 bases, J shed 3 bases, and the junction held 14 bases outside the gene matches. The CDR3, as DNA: TGTGCCAGCACTGAGGGTTTCGCAGGGGGGTACACTGAAGCTTTCTTT. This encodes CASTEGFAGGYTEAFF.

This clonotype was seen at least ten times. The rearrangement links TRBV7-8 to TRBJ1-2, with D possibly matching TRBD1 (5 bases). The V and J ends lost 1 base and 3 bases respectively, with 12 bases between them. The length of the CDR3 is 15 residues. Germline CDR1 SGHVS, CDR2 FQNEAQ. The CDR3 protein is CASSLVGGLYYGYTF. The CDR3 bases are TGTGCCAGCAGCTTAGTGGGGGGACTGTACTATGGCTACACCTTC.

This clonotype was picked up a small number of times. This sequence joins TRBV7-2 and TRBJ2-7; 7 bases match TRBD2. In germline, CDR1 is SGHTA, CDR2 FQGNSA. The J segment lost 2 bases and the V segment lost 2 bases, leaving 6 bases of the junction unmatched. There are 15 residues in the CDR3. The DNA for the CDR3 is TGTGCCAGCAGCTTAAACCCAGCGGGGCCCTACGAGCAGTACTTC. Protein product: CASSLNPAGPYEQYF.

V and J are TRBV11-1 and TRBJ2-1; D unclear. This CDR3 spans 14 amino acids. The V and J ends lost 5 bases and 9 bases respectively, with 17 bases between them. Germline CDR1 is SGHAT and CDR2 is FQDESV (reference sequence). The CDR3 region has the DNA TGTGCCAGCAGCCTTAGCTTAGGGATCTCTGAGCAGTTCTTC. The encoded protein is CASSLSLGISEQFF.

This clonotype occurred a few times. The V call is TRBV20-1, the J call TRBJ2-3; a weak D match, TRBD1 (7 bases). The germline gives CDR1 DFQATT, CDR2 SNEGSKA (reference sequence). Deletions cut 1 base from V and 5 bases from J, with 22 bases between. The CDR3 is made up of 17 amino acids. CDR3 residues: CSARGVIGWRGLDTQYF. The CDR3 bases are TGCAGTGCTAGAGGTGTCATTGGGTGGAGGGGGCTAGATACGCAGTATTTT.

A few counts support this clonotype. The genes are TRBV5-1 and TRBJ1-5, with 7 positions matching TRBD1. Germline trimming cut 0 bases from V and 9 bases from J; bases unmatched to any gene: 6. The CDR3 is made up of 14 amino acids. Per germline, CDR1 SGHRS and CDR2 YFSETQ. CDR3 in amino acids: CASSLGDSGAPQHF. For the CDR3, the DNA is TGCGCCAGCAGCTTGGGGGACAGCGGGGCGCCCCAGCATTTT.

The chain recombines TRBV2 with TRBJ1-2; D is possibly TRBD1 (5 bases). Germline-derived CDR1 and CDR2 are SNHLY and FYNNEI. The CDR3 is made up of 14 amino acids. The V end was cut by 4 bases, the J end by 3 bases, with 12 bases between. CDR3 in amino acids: CASSGAGKDYGYTF. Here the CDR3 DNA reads TGTGCCAGCAGTGGGGCAGGGAAGGACTATGGCTACACCTTC.

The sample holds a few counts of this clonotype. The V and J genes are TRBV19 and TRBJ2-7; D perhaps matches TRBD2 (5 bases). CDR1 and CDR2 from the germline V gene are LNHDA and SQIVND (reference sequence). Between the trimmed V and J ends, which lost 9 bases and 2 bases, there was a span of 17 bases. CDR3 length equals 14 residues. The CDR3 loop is CASSPPEGTYEQYF. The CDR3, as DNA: TGTGCCAGCTCACCACCAGAGGGTACCTACGAGCAGTACTTC.

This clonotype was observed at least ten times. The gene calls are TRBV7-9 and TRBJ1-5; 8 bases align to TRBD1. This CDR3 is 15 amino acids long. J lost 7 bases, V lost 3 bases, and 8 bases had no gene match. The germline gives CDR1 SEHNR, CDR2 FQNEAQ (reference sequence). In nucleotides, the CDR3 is TGTGCCAGCAGCTTGGGGGACAGGACGAAGCAGCCCCAGCATTTT. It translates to CASSLGDRTKQPQHF. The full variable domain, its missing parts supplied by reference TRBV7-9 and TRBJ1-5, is DTGVSQNPRHKITKRGQNVTFRCDPISEHNRLYWYRQTLGQGPEFLTYFQNEAQLEKSRLLSDRFSAERPKGSFSTLEIQRTEQGDSAMYLCASSLGDRTKQPQHFGDGTRLSIL.

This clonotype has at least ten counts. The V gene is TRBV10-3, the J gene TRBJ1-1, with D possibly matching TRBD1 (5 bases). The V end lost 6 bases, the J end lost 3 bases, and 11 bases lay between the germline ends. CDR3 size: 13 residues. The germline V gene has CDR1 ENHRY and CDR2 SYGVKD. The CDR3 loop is CAISGTWDTEAFF. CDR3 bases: TGTGCCATCAGCGGGACGTGGGACACTGAAGCTTTCTTT.

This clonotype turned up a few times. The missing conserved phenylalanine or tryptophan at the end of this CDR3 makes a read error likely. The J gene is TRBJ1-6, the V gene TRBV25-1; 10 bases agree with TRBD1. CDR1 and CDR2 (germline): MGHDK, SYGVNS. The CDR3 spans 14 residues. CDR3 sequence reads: CASSTGTGDSLLHS. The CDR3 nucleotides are TGTGCCAGCAGTACCGGGACAGGGGATTCACTCCTCCACTCT.

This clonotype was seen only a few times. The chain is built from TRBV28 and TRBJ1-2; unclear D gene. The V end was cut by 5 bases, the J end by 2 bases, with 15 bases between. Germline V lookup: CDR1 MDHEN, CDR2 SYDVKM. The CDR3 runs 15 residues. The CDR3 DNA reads TGTGCCAGCAGTCCCAATACCCGGGTGAACTATGGCTACACCTTC. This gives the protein CASSPNTRVNYGYTF.

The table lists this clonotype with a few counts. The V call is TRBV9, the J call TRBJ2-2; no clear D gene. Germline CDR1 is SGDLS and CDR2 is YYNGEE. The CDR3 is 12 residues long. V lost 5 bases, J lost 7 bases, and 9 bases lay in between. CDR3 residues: CASSLAVGELFF. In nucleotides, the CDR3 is TGTGCCAGCAGTCTGGCCGTCGGGGAGCTGTTTTTT.

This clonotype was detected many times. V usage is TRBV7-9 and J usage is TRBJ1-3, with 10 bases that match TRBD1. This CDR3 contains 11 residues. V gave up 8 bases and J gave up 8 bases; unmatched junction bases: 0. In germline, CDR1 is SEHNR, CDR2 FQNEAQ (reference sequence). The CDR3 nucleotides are TGTGCCAGCGGACAGGGGGACACCATATATTTT. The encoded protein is CASGQGDTIYF.